The clone carrying this T cell receptor beta chain was picked up a small number of times. This sample was taken from a study of regulatory T cells in long-lasting Graves disease. Described time point: newly diagnosed GD, antithyroid drugs for less than 3 months. Extracted PBMC RNA gave rise to the TCR library. The ends were cut back, 5 bases at V and 7 bases at J, with 12 bases in the middle. CDR3 size: 13 residues. The germline gives CDR1 SNHLY, CDR2 FYNNEI. To make TCR beta libraries, researchers used iRepertoire HTBI primers and Arm-PCR of CDR3 regions. TCRdb reprocessed the multiplex PCR reads via MiXCR and lists one record per CDR3 protein. The sample carries roughly 560,000 distinct CDR3 sequences, about 16% recorded once. This same sample was also taken into another study, of T cells in Graves' hyperthyroidism and ophthalmopathy. That study reports: Blood samples included most of the expanded thyroid clonotypes exceeding 0.001.

The chain carries TRBV2 and TRBJ2-1; possible D gene TRBD1, 6 bases. The input for sequencing was peripheral blood mononuclear cells (PBMCs), taken at new diagnosis, from a patient treated with antithyroid drugs. This TCR derives from a woman in her forties or fifties with Graves disease. Here the CDR3 reads CASSSNRVNEQFF. CDR3 DNA: TGTGCCAGCAGTTCCAACAGGGTGAATGAGCAGTTCTTC.